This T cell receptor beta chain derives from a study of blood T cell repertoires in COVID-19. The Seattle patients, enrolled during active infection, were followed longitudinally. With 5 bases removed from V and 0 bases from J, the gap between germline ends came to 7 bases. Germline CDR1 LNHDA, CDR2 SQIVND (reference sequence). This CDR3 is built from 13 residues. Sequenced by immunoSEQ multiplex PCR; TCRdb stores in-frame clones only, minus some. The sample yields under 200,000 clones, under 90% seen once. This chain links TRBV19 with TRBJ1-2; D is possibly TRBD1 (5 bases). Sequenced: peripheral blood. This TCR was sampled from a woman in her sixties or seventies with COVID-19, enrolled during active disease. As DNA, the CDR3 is TGTGCCAGTAGTTCGACAGCTAACTATGGCTACACCTTC. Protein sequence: CASSSTANYGYTF.